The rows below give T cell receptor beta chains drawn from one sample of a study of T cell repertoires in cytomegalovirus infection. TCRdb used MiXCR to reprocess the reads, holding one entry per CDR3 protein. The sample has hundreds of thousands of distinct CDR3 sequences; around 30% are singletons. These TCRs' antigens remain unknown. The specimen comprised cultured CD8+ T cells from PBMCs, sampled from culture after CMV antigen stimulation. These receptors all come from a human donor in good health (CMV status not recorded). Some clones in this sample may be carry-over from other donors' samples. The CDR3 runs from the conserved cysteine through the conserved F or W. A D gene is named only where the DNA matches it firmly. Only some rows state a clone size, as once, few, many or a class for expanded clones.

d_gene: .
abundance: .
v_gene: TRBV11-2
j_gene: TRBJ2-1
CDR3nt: TGTGCCAGCAGCTTCTCAGGGTTTTACAATGAGCAGTTCTTC
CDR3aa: CASSFSGFYNEQFF

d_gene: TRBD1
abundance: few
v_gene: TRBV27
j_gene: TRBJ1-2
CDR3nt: TGTGCCAGCAGAGACGGGACAGCCTATGGCTACACCTTC
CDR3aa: CASRDGTAYGYTF

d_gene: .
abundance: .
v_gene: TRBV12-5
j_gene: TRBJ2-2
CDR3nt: TGTGCTAGTGGTTCGGACACCGGGGAGCTGTTTTTT
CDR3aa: CASGSDTGELFF

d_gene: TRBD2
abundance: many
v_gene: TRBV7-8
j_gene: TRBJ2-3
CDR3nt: TGTGCCAGCAGCTCGACCAACCGAGCGGGGTGGGAAACAGATACGCAGTATTTT
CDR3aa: CASSSTNRAGWETDTQYF

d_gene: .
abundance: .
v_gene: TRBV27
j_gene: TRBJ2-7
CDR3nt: TGTGCCAGCACCGTTGGGGGGCCCTCCTACGAGCAGTACTTC
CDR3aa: CASTVGGPSYEQYF

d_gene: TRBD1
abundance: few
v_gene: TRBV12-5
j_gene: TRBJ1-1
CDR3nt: TGTGCTAGTGCCCCGACAGGGGGAATGAACACTGAAGCTTTCTTT
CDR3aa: CASAPTGGMNTEAFF

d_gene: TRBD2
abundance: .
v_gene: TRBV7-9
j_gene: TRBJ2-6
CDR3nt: TGTGCCAGCAGCTCGCGGGGGACTGGGGCCAACGTCCTGACTTTC
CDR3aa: CASSSRGTGANVLTF

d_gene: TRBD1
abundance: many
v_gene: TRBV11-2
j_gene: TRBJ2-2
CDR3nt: TGTGCCAGCAGCCAGGACAGGGCCGGGGAGCTGTTTTTT
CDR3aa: CASSQDRAGELFF

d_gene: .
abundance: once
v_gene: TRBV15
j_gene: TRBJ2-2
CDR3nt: TGTGTCACCAGCAGAGATAAATCGGGACTGATAAACACCGGGGAGCTGTTTTTT
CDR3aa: CVTSRDKSGLINTGELFF

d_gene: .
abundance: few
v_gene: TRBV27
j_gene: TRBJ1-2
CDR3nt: TGTGCCAGCAGTTTATTTAGGGAATATGGCTACACCTTC
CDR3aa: CASSLFREYGYTF

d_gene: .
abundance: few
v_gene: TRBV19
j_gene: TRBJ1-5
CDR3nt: TGTGCCAGTAGTATATTTAAGGGGAACAATCAGCCCCAGCATTTT
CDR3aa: CASSIFKGNNQPQHF

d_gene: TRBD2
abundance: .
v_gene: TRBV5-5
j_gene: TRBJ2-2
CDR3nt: TGTGCCAGCATCCGAGCGGGGGGGCCCGGGGAGCTGTTTTTT
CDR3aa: CASIRAGGPGELFF

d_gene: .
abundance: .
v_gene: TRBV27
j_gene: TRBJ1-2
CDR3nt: TGTGCCAGCAGAGATAGGGTGGTGGATGACTACACCTTC
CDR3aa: CASRDRVVDDYTF

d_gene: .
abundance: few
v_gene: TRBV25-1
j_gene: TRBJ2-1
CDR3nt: TGTGCCAGCTCAGGGTCTGAGCAGTTCTTC
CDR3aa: CASSGSEQFF

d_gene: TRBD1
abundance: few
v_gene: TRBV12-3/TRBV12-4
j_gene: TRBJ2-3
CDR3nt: TGTGCCAGCAGCACCGGGACAGGCACAGATACGCAGTATTTT
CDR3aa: CASSTGTGTDTQYF

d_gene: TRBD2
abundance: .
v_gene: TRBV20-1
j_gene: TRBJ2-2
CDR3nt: TGCAGTGCTAGAGATCAGCGGGGGCCAACCCCCAACACCGGGGAGCTGTTTTTT
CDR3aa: CSARDQRGPTPNTGELFF

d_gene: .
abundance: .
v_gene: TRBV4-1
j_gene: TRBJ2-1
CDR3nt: TGCGCCAGCAGCCAAGACCAGTACAATGAGCAGTTCTTC
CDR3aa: CASSQDQYNEQFF

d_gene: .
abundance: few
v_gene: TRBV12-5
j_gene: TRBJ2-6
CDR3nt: TGTGCTAGTGGTTTGGTAATCTCTGGGGCCAACGTCCTGACTTTC
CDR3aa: CASGLVISGANVLTF

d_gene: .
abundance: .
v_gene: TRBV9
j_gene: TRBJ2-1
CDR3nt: TGTGCCAGCAGCGTGTATCCAACCTACAATGAGCAGTTCTTC
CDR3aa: CASSVYPTYNEQFF

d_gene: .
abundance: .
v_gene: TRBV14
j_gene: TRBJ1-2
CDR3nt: TGTGCCAGCAGCCACCCAGGACTCCTGGCAACCTTC
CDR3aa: CASSHPGLLATF

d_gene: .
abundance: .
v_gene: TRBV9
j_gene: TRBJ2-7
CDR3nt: TGTGCCAGCAGCGTAGACAGGAGCAGCTCCTACGAGCAGTACTTC
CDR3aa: CASSVDRSSSYEQYF

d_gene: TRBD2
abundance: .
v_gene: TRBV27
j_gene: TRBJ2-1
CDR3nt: TGTGCCAGCAGTTTAGGGACTAGCCCCGACAATGAGCAGTTCTTC
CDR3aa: CASSLGTSPDNEQFF

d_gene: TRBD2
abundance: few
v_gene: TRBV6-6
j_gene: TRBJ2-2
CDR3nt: TGTGCCAGCAGTTACCCCGGGGGGGCCAGCACCGGGGAGCTGTTTTTT
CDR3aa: CASSYPGGASTGELFF

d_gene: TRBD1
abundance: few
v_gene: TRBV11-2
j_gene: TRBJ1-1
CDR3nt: TGTGCCAGCAGCTTATCGGACAGGGGGATTTTGAACACTGAAGCTTTCTTT
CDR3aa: CASSLSDRGILNTEAFF

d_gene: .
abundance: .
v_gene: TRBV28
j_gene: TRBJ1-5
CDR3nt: TGTGCCAGCAGTTATATTCGGGGAGGGTATCAGCCCCAGCATTTT
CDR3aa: CASSYIRGGYQPQHF

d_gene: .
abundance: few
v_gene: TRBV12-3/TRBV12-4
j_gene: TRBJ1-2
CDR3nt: TGTGCCAGCATAGGACTGGAGTATGGCTACACCTTC
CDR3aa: CASIGLEYGYTF

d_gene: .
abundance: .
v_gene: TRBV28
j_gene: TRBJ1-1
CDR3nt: TGTGCCAGCAGTCCCCCCCTGACAGGTTTGAACACTGAAGCTTTCTTT
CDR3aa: CASSPPLTGLNTEAFF

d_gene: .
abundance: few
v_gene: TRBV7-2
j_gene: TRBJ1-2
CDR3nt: TGTGCCAGCAGCTTAGCAGGGGACGCCACCTGGGCGCTTGGCTACACCTTC
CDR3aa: CASSLAGDATWALGYTF

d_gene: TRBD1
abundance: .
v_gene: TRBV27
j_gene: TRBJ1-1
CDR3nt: TGTGCCAGCAGTTATGTACAGGGGACTGAAGCTTTCTTT
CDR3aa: CASSYVQGTEAFF

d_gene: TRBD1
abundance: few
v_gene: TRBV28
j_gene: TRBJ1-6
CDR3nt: TGTGCCAGCAGTGCGACAGGGTCTGGGTCACCCCTCCACTTT
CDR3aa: CASSATGSGSPLHF

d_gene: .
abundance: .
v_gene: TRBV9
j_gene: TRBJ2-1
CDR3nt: TGTGCCAGCAGTGGCCGGCCGCGGACTCCCCTCCCCCGGGAGCAGTTCTTC
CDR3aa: CASSGRPRTPLPREQFF

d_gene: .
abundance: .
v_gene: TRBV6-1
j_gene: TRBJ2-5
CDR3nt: TGTGCCAGCATGGCCGGAGGGGAGACCCAGTACTTC
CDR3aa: CASMAGGETQYF

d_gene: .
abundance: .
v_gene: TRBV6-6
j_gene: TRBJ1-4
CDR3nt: TGTGCCAGCAGTTACAGGATCCTCATGGGGCGCGATGAAAAACTGTTTTTT
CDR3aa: CASSYRILMGRDEKLFF

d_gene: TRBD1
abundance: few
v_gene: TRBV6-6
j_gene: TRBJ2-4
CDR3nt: TGTGCCAGCAGTTACTCTAACAGGGGGCGGTTGGTCATTCAGTACTTC
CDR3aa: CASSYSNRGRLVIQYF

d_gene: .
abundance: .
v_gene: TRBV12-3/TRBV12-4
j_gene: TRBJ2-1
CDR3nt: TGTGCCAGCGGTTTAGGGCTTCCCAATGAGCAGTTCTTC
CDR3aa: CASGLGLPNEQFF

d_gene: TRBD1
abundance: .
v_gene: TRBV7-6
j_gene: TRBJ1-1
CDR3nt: TGTGCCAGCAGCTTAGCATTTGGGCAGGGGGCGATGAACACTGAAGCTTTCTTT
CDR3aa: CASSLAFGQGAMNTEAFF

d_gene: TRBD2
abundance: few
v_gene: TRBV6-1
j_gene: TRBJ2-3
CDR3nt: TGTGCCAGCAGTGAAGATCCCGCGGGGGGGCCGGAAGATACGCAGTATTTT
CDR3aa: CASSEDPAGGPEDTQYF

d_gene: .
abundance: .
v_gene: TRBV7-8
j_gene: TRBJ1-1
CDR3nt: TGTGCCAGCAGGCCCCCCGGGGGTTACGTTAACACTGAAGCTTTCTTT
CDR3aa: CASRPPGGYVNTEAFF

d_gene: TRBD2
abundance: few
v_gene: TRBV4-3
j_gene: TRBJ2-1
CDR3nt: TGCGCCAGCAGCCAGGGTGTCAACCGAAGGACTAGCGGGGGAGACAACTACAATGAGCAGTTCTTC
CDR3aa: CASSQGVNRRTSGGDNYNEQFF

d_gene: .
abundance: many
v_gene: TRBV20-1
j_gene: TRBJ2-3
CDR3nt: TGCAGTGCCAAAATTACCGGGGACGGGACGCAGTATTTT
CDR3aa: CSAKITGDGTQYF

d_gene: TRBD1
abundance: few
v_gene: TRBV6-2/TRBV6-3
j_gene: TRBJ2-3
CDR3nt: TGTGCCAGTAGTTACCGGAGTGACAAGGGGGACAGGGGCCGAACGCAGTATTTT
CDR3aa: CASSYRSDKGDRGRTQYF

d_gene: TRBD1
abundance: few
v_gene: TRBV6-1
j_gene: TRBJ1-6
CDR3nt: TGTGCCAGCAGTGATCAGGGGGTTTATAATTCACCCCTCCACTTT
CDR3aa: CASSDQGVYNSPLHF

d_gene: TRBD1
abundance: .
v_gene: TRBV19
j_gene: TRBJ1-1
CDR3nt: TGTGCCAGTAGTGGGACAGGGGGCAGGTATACTGAAGCTTTCTTT
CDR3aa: CASSGTGGRYTEAFF

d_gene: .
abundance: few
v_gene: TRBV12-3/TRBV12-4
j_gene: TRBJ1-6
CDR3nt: TGTGCCAGCACCCTAGGGTGGGGCGGGTATAATTCACCCCTCCACTTT
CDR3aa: CASTLGWGGYNSPLHF

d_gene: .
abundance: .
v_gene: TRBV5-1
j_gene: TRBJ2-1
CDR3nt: TGCGCCAGCAGCCCAAGGGACCAGGATGGGTATGAGCAGTTCTTC
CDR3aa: CASSPRDQDGYEQFF

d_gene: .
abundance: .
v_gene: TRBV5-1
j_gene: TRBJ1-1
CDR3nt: TGCGCCAGCAGCTTGAGGATCAGGGACCACACTGAAGCTTTCTTT
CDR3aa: CASSLRIRDHTEAFF

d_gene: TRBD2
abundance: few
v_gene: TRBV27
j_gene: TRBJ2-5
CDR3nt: TGTGCCAGCAGTTTAACGGCTAGCGGGGGGGCCTGGGAGACCCAGTACTTC
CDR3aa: CASSLTASGGAWETQYF

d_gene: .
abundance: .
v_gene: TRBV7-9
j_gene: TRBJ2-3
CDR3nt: TGTGCCAGCAACAGGGCTGCAGATACGCAGTATTTT
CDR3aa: CASNRAADTQYF